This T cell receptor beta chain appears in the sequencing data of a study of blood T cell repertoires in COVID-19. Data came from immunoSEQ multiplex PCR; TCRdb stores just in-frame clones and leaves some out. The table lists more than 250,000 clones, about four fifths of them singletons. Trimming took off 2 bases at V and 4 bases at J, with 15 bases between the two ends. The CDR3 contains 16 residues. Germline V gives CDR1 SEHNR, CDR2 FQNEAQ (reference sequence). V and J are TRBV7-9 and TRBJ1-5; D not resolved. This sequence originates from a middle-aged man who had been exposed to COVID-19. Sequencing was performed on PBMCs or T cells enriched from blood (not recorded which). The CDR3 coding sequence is TGTGCCAGCAGCTTATTGCCCCTCAGAGGAAATCAGCCCCAGCATTTT. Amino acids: CASSLLPLRGNQPQHF.